This TCR beta chain came from a study of shared clonotypes between healthy human individuals (dated by TCRdb to 2020 to 2021). General notes on the study: Three men and a couple of women, aged 18 to 49 years, made up the cohort. For each donor, three plates each were used for CD4 naive and CD4 memory, two plates were used for CD8 naive, and one plate was used for CD8 memory. Libraries were prepared and TCR repertoires were sequenced by different laboratories using diverse techniques, in order to increase sequencing depth and limit assay-specific biases. To estimate repertoire size and how much clonotype sharing occurs between individuals, the study deeply sequenced the blood TCR repertoires of roughly 5 healthy adults. Between about 0.8 and 9 billion PBMCs per donor were obtained by leukapheresis.

The donors were healthy, HIV-negative adults with no recently reported acute infections or vaccinations. Only Caucasian adults living in Nashville, Tennessee, USA were represented among the donors. CD4+ T cells were enriched by magnetic negative selection; naive cells were then positively selected on CD45RA, and the negative fraction formed the memory subset. Blood was collected by leukapheresis, and PBMCs were isolated by Ficoll-Histopaque density gradient centrifugation and then cryopreserved in liquid nitrogen vapor phase. Analytical flow cytometry was used to check the purity and quantity of each magnetically sorted T cell population. Each sorted fraction had its genomic DNA isolated and then quantified by UV absorbance on a Nanodrop 2000c. What the authors observed across the whole study: Rarefaction of sorted-subset datasets indicated incomplete sequencing despite the large sequencing depth. The genetic and exposure-history diversity represented was limited by the small number of donors. Clonotypes shared by all four sorted-subset donors showed higher generation probabilities than non-shared clonotypes. Pairwise subsampling indicated that sequencing depth was expected to affect the degree of clonotype sharing among donors. Naive subsets generally had larger estimated clonotype richness than memory subsets did. When a handful of donors were compared, the shared fraction of clonotypes was approximately 5% for naive CD4, 3.5% to 4% for naive CD8, roughly 2.3% for memory CD4, and 0.3% to 0.5% for memory CD8. Sampling was limited to blood, and TCR repertoires in tissue likely differ from TCR repertoires in blood.

About this clone itself: The clone's antigen remains unknown. No base quality information exists; no much larger clone differs at one position. This CDR3 is also generated by other DNA sequences in the sample.

Using the deep immunoSEQ assay, TCR CDR3 regions were amplified from genomic DNA by multiplex PCR. For each cell subset, the extracted genomic DNA was distributed evenly across all wells of several immunoSEQ 96-well plates, and each plate served as one replicate. Each replicate PCR for sorted subsets received around 0.2 ug genomic DNA, equal to about 29,000 T cell genomes. Purified libraries were quantified with a Qubit 3.0 fluorometer, sized on a Bioanalyzer 2100, and re-quantified with the KAPA Library Quantification kit. Each immunoSEQ 96-well plate was sequenced on its own single-read 150-cycle Illumina NextSeq 550 flow cell. Concerning the study's data processing: Because the immunoSEQ output held only junctional sequences and lacked quality scores, the filtering could not match the filtering applied to full-length reads. To assign V/J genes and CDR3, sequences were annotated against IMGT germline references using PyIR, a Python wrapper for IgBLAST v1.9. Reads with weak V/J assignments (E-value above 1e-6), missing CDR3, stop codons, out-of-frame junctions, or ambiguous translated residues were removed. V3J clonotypes were defined as sequences sharing the same inferred V gene, J gene, and CDR3 amino acid sequence. To compute the percentage overlap between repertoires, the number of shared unique clonotypes was divided by the size of the smaller repertoire. Three approaches were used to assess repertoire richness: RTK rarefaction, the Chao1 estimator, and Recon v2.1 estimates of unobserved clonotypes. For all TCRbeta clonotypes obtained by the gDNA method from several donors, generation probabilities were computed with OLGA. Drawn from immuneACCESS, this table holds only the in-frame rearrangements with V and J called that TCRdb kept. Clones are partly lost; checked studies trace under half to an unresolved V gene and leave the rest unexplained. That table furnishes V, J and clone size, whereas the DNA furnished D and trimming. The sample has nearly 1,000,000 clones on record, approximately 76% of them singletons. The ten biggest clones cover over 1.3% of the sample.

Trimming takes 2 bases from V and 2 bases from J, and the germline ends sit 4 bases apart. Sequences MNHEY (CDR1) and SVGAGI (CDR2) are obtained from the germline V gene. From cysteine to phenylalanine, the CDR3 is 13 amino acids long. Solely the CDR3 DNA is kept, with 39 bases framed from the first base. This sequence was found in a man aged 18 to 35 in good health. Here the chain combines TRBV6-5 and TRBJ1-5; the D gene assignment is ambiguous. The sequenced material came from memory CD4+ T cells sorted from blood. According to the study, the label for this sample's cell subset or site signals: CD45RA-negative fraction. The CDR3 here reads CASSYDGNQPQHF. The DNA is TGTGCCAGCAGTTACGATGGCAATCAGCCCCAGCATTTT.